Below are 7 T cell receptor beta chains sequenced from a single sample in a study of T cell repertoires in cytomegalovirus infection (dated by TCRdb to between 2018 and 2020). The sample was run on an Illumina HiSeq 1500. The raw public reads went through TCRdb reprocessing: fastp at Q25, MiXCR clone calling, in-frame beta chains kept. Rows with a matching CDR3 protein are joined into one entry that keeps the most common DNA and genes. The sample table lists fewer than 350,000 distinct CDR3 sequences, 15% to 20% of them with a count of one. The top ten clones comprise 9.5% to 15% of the sample. Sequenced input: PBMCs. These receptors all stem from a human donor in good health (CMV status not recorded). Some clones in this sample may be carry-over from other donors' samples.

This clonotype was counted at least ten times. This sequence joins TRBV7-2 and TRBJ2-7, with 12 bases aligning to TRBD2. Germline CDR1 is SGHTA and CDR2 is FQGNSA. The CDR3 runs to 15 residues. Losses at the gene ends were 5 bases for V and 4 bases for J; bases not matched to a gene: 6. The CDR3 protein is CASSSTSGGSYEQYF. For the CDR3, the DNA is TGTGCCAGCAGCAGCACTAGCGGGGGGTCTTACGAGCAGTACTTC.

V gene TRBV27 combines with J gene TRBJ1-5; D is uncertain. With 6 bases removed from V and 4 bases from J, the gap between germline ends came to 7 bases. The CDR3 runs 12 residues. Germline-derived CDR1 and CDR2 are MNHEY and SMNVEV (reference sequence). The CDR3 spells CASREYNQPQHF. The CDR3 DNA is TGTGCCAGCAGGGAATATAATCAGCCCCAGCATTTT.

This clonotype turned up a few times. The gene calls are TRBV7-6 and TRBJ2-2, with TRBD2 matching 16 bases. Unmatched junction bases numbered 3, after V lost 5 bases and J lost 0 bases. CDR1 is SGHVS, CDR2 FNYEAQ, per germline. This CDR3 region has 18 residues. The CDR3 nucleotides are TGTGCCAGCAGCCCGGGACTAGCGGGGGGGCCGAACACCGGGGAGCTGTTTTTT. It is translated as CASSPGLAGGPNTGELFF.

The V and J genes are TRBV6-1 and TRBJ2-5; perhaps TRBD1 as D (6 bases). The CDR3 extends over 16 amino acids. Trimming took 5 bases from V and 5 from J, leaving 21 bases between them. In germline, CDR1 is MNHNS, CDR2 SASEGT. The CDR3 sequence: CASSLQGYGGSETQYF. CDR3 DNA: TGTGCCAGCAGTTTACAGGGCTATGGGGGCTCGGAGACCCAGTACTTC.

The genes are TRBV19 and TRBJ1-2, with a weak D call TRBD1 (6 bases). CDR1 is LNHDA, CDR2 SQIVND, per germline (reference sequence). The CDR3 loop spans 15 amino acids. Trimming left V 7 bases short and J 2 bases short, with 17 bases between. CDR3 sequence (DNA): TGTGCCAGTAAGACCGAGGGGGTCGGCAACTATGGCTACACCTTC. Residues: CASKTEGVGNYGYTF. Complete variable domain (other parts from reference TRBV19 and TRBJ1-2): DGGITQSPKYLFRKEGQNVTLSCEQNLNHDAMYWYRQDPGQGLRLIYYSQIVNDFQKGDIAEGYSVSREKKESFPLTVTSAQKNPTAFYLCASKTEGVGNYGYTFGSGTRLTVV.

The table lists this clonotype with a few counts. This sequence joins TRBV20-1 and TRBJ2-3; the match to TRBD2 covers 13 bases. CDR1 and CDR2 (germline): DFQATT, SNEGSKA (reference sequence). The junction had 5 bases not matched to a gene; V was cut back by 4 bases and J by 4 bases. CDR3 length: 15 amino acids. CDR3 in amino acids: CSATGLAGLADTQYF. The CDR3 DNA sequence: TGCAGTGCTACGGGACTAGCGGGGTTGGCAGATACGCAGTATTTT.

The J gene is TRBJ1-2, the V gene TRBV10-3; D may be TRBD1 (5 bases). Germline CDR1 reads ENHRY; CDR2 reads SYGVKD. The CDR3 runs 14 residues. Trimming pared 5 bases from V and 3 bases from J, leaving 13 bases between. The DNA of the CDR3 is TGTGCCATCAGTAAACAGGAAGCGGACTATGGCTACACCTTC. Translating gives CAISKQEADYGYTF.